Described below is a single T cell receptor beta chain sequence and its context. Its matching antigen is unknown. The data originate from a study of Ad26.COV2.S vaccination and SARS-CoV-2 variants. Study-wide background: Among those in the COV1001 Ad26.COV2.S trial arm was the donor. Ad26.COV2.S was injected intramuscularly once or twice, 56 days apart. Study-level findings and limits: Those who received the vaccine showed greater spike-specific TCR breadth than those given placebo. Reportedly, after vaccination the spike-specific CD8+ and CD4+ T cell responses displayed substantial breadth.

TCRdb keeps only in-frame clones here, not all; method: immunoSEQ multiplex PCR. Of more than 300,000 clones detected, 70% to 90% appear once; the ten largest clones hold roughly 2%. The treatment is: around 19 received Ad26.COV2.S at low or high dose, single or two shots; about 5 received placebo; per-sample allocation not given. Following the first vaccine or placebo injection, samples were taken on day 63. Germline V gene sequence: CDR1 MNHEY, CDR2 SVGAGI. The V end was cut by 5 bases, the J end by 5 bases, with 15 bases between. The length of the CDR3 is 14 residues. The V gene is TRBV6-5, the J gene TRBJ1-2; D is unclear. This TCR was sampled from a person aged 18-60 years who received the Ad26.COV2.S COVID-19 vaccine or a placebo. The source was peripheral blood, collected in a trial of Ad26.COV2.S vaccine versus placebo. The CDR3 DNA sequence: TGTGCCAGCAGTCTAAACGACGGGGTTTATGGCTACACCTTC. It encodes CASSLNDGVYGYTF.